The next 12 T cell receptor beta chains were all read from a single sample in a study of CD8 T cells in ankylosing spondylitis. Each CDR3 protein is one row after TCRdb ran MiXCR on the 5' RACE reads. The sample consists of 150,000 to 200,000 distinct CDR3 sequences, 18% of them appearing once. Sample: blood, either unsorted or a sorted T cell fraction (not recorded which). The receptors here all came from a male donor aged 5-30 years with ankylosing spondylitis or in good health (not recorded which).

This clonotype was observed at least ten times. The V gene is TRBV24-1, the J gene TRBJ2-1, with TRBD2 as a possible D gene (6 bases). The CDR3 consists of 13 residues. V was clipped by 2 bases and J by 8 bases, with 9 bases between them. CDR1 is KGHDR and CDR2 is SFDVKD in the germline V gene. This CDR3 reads CATSDWGVDEQFF. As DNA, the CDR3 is TGTGCCACCAGTGATTGGGGGGTCGATGAGCAGTTCTTC.

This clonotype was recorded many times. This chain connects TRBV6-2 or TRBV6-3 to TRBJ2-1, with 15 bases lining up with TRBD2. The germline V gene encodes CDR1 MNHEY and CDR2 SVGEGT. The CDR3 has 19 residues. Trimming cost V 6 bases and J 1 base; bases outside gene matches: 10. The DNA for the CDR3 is TGTGCCAGCAGCCCTCCGTTGGGACTAGCGGGAGGTTCCTACAATGAGCAGTTCTTC. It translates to CASSPPLGLAGGSYNEQFF.

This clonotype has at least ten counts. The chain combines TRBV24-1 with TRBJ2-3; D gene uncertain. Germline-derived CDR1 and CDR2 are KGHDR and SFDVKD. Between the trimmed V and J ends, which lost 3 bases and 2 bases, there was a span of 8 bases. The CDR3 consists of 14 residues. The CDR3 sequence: CATSDPRLTDTQYF. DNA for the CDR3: TGTGCCACCAGTGATCCCCGGCTCACAGATACGCAGTATTTT.

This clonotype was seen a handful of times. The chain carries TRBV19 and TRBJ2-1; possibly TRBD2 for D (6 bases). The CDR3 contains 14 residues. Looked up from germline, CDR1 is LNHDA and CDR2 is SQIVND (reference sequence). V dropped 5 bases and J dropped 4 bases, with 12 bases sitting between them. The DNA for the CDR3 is TGTGCCAGTAGTGGGGTAGCGGCATACAATGAGCAGTTCTTC. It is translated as CASSGVAAYNEQFF.

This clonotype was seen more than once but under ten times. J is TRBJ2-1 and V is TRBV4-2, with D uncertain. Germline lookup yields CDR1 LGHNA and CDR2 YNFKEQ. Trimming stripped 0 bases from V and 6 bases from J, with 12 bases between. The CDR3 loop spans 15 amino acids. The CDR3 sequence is CASSQEVTVVNEQFF. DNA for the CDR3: TGTGCCAGCAGCCAAGAAGTGACCGTCGTCAATGAGCAGTTCTTC.

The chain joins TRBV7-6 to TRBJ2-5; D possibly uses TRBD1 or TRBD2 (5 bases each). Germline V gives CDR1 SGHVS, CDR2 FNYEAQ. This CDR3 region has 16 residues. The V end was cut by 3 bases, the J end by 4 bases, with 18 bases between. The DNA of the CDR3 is TGTGCCAGCAGCTTCATAACAGGCACTAGGGGAGAGACCCAGTACTTC. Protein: CASSFITGTRGETQYF.

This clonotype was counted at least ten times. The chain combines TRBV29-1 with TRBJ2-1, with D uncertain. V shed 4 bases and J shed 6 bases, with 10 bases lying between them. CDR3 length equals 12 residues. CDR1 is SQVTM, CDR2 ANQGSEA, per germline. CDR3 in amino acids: CSVALTFNEQFF. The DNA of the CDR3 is TGCAGCGTTGCTCTTACTTTCAATGAGCAGTTCTTC.

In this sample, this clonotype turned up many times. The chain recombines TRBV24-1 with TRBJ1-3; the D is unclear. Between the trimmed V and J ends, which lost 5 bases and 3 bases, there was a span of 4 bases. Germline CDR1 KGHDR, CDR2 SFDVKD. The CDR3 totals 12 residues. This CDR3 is CATSGDGNTIYF. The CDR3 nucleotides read TGTGCCACCAGTGGAGATGGAAACACCATATATTTT.

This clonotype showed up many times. CDR3 nucleotide sequence: TGTGCCAGCAGACCAGACGGCAATGAGCAGTTCTTC. It translates to CASRPDGNEQFF. The rearrangement links TRBV12-3 or TRBV12-4 to TRBJ2-1, with D unclear. The length of the CDR3 is 12 residues. V was clipped by 6 bases and J by 6 bases, with 9 bases between them.

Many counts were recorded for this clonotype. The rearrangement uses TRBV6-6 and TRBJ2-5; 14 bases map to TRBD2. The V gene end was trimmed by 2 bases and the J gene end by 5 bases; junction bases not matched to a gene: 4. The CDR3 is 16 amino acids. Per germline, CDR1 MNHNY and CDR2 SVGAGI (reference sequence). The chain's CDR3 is CASSYPGTSGSETQYF. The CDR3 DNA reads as TGTGCCAGCAGTTACCCCGGGACTAGCGGGAGCGAGACCCAGTACTTC.

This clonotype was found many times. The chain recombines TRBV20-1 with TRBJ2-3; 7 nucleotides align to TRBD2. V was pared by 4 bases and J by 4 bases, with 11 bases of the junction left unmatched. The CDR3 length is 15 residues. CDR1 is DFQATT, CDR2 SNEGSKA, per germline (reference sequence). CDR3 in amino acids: CSATLGAGVADTQYF. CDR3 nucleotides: TGCAGTGCTACCCTTGGGGCGGGAGTGGCAGATACGCAGTATTTT.

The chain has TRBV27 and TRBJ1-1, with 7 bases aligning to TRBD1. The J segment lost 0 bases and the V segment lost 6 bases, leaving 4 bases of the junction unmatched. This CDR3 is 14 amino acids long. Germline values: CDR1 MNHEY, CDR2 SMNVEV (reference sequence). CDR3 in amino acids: CASSQGQLNTEAFF. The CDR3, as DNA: TGTGCCAGCAGCCAGGGACAGCTGAACACTGAAGCTTTCTTT.